One T cell receptor beta chain is described in this entry. Its specificity is not known. This entry belongs to a study of response to subunit inactivated influenza vaccine. Study conclusions and caveats: Each seasonal flu vaccination may recruit only limited new T cells, authors suggested.

TCRdb reanalysed the RT-PCR reads using MiXCR and keeps one entry per CDR3 protein. The sample has about 780,000 distinct CDR3 sequences; 18% are singletons. Trimming shortened V by 0 bases and J by 4 bases, and 17 bases separated the two germline ends. Germline CDR1 and CDR2: SGDLS and YYNGEE. This CDR3 comprises 16 residues. The chain combines TRBV9 with TRBJ2-7; D uncertain. The sequence derives from a man aged 50-60 years who received an inactivated influenza vaccine. The sample in question was PBMCs from blood, obtained about 5 days after vaccination. The CDR3 nucleotides are TGTGCCAGCAGCGTAGATGCCCCCTCGACGATATACGAGCAGTACTTC. As protein: CASSVDAPSTIYEQYF.